The 21 T cell receptor beta chains presented below share a single source sample, sequenced in a study of T-cell memory formation after mild COVID-19. Each CDR3 protein is one row after TCRdb ran MiXCR on the 5' RACE reads. The sample lists approximately 410,000 distinct CDR3 sequences, about 25% occurring once. The sequenced sample consisted of PBMCs or a T cell subset sorted from them (not recorded which). All receptors derive from an adult woman who had mild COVID-19 (a few samples of this study predate the infection). Cell type and time point are not known.

This rearrangement joins TRBV4-3 to TRBJ2-1; 7 bases match TRBD2. CDR1 LGHNA and CDR2 YSLEER come from the germline V gene. CDR3 length: 16 amino acids. The J segment lost 4 bases and the V segment lost 1 base, leaving 7 bases of the junction unmatched. The CDR3 DNA follows: TGCGCCAGCAGCCAAGGGGGCCGGGAGGTTTACAATGAGCAGTTCTTC. Translating it yields CASSQGGREVYNEQFF.

The V and J genes are TRBV12-3 or TRBV12-4 and TRBJ1-1; D possibly corresponds to TRBD1 (5 bases). V was clipped by 5 bases and J by 6 bases, with 10 bases between them. This CDR3 is built from 12 residues. The DNA of the CDR3 is TGTGCCAGCAGTGGGGGGAAGGCTGAAGCTTTCTTT. Its translation: CASSGGKAEAFF.

The V and J genes are TRBV20-1 and TRBJ2-3, with D hard to call. The V and J ends lost 1 base and 10 bases respectively, with 18 bases between them. Germline V lookup: CDR1 DFQATT, CDR2 SNEGSKA (reference sequence). CDR3 length equals 14 residues. Here the CDR3 DNA reads TGCAGTGCTAGAGGCCAGGCGGATATGGGTTCGCAGTATTTT. Residues: CSARGQADMGSQYF.

V and J are TRBV7-9 and TRBJ1-3; D gene unclear. This CDR3 contains 14 residues. V lost 5 bases to trimming and J lost 3 bases, with 11 bases between them. Germline lookup yields CDR1 SEHNR and CDR2 FQNEAQ (reference sequence). CDR3 coding DNA: TGTGCCAGCAGCGAGGGTGTAGATGGAAACACCATATATTTT. Translating gives CASSEGVDGNTIYF.

This sequence joins TRBV5-1 and TRBJ2-2, with D uncertain. Per germline, CDR1 SGHRS and CDR2 YFSETQ. Trimming cost V 0 bases and J 10 bases, with 7 bases left between them. The CDR3 runs 12 residues. CDR3 amino acids: CASSLEREELFF. The DNA for the CDR3 is TGCGCCAGCAGCTTGGAACGCGAGGAGCTGTTTTTT.

The V gene is TRBV3-1, the J gene TRBJ2-7, with D possibly matching TRBD1 (5 bases). Per the germline V gene, CDR1 is LGHDT and CDR2 is YNNKEL (reference sequence). CDR3 length: 12 residues. V was pared by 5 bases and J by 1 base, with 6 bases between. CDR3 protein: CASSKGSYEQYF. The CDR3 DNA follows: TGTGCCAGCAGCAAGGGGTCCTACGAGCAGTACTTC.

This clonotype turned up a few times. This rearrangement joins TRBV29-1 to TRBJ2-3; 7 nucleotides align to TRBD2. V shed 8 bases and J 2 bases; nucleotides not matched to a gene: 4. Germline CDR1 is SQVTM and CDR2 is ANQGSEA. The length of the CDR3 is 12 residues. The CDR3 DNA reads as TGCAGCACTGGGGGGGTCACAGATACGCAGTATTTT. Translated, it gives CSTGGVTDTQYF.

The table lists this clonotype with a few counts. The chain links TRBV7-9 to TRBJ1-4; 8 positions agree with TRBD1. Trimming took 5 bases from V and 4 from J; bases not matched to a gene: 6. CDR3 length equals 15 residues. Germline-derived CDR1 and CDR2 are SEHNR and FQNEAQ (reference sequence). The CDR3 nucleotides are TGTGCCAGCAGCCAGCAGGGGGCGAGTAATGAAAAACTGTTTTTT. This codes for CASSQQGASNEKLFF.

This clonotype has a handful of counts. The V gene is TRBV5-1, the J gene TRBJ2-6, with unresolved D. Trimming left V 2 bases short and J 0 bases short, with 6 bases between. Germline values: CDR1 SGHRS, CDR2 YFSETQ. This CDR3 has 15 residues. Written as DNA, the CDR3 is TGCGCCAGCAGCTTTGAGCTCTCTGGGGCCAACGTCCTGACTTTC. Translation gives CASSFELSGANVLTF.

This clonotype was found a few times. J is TRBJ1-2 and V is TRBV7-9; maybe TRBD1 (5 bases). The CDR3 has 14 residues. Germline CDR1 reads SEHNR; CDR2 reads FQNEAQ (reference sequence). Trimming removed 3 bases at V and 4 bases at J, with 12 bases between. DNA of the CDR3: TGTGCCAGCAGCTTTCTAGGGGAAACCTATGGCTACACCTTC. This translates into CASSFLGETYGYTF.

The CDR3 DNA reads TGCGCCAGCACCACAGGACGATTCAATGAGCAGTTCTTC. It yields the protein CASTTGRFNEQFF. The gene calls are TRBV10-2 and TRBJ2-1; the D gene is possibly TRBD1 (5 bases). The CDR3 sequence is 13 residues long. Germline CDR1 reads WSHSY; CDR2 reads SAAADI. Deletions cut 7 bases from V and 6 bases from J, with 13 bases between.

The rearrangement uses TRBV7-2 and TRBJ1-2; D unresolved. This CDR3 contains 16 residues. V was trimmed by 1 base and J by 4 bases, leaving 16 bases between them. The germline V gene has CDR1 SGHTA and CDR2 FQGNSA. DNA of the CDR3: TGTGCCAGCAGCTTAGAAGAGTGGGGAATCGGCTATGGCTACACCTTC. It yields the protein CASSLEEWGIGYGYTF.

This clonotype was detected ten times or more. The J gene is TRBJ2-5, the V gene TRBV29-1, with D uncertain. V lost 5 bases and J lost 5, with 9 bases in between. Per the germline V gene, CDR1 is SQVTM and CDR2 is ANQGSEA. This CDR3 region has 11 residues. CDR3 loop: CSVQVGETQYF. CDR3 bases: TGCAGCGTTCAGGTCGGGGAGACCCAGTACTTC.

The genes are TRBV19 and TRBJ1-1, with D perhaps TRBD1 (6 bases). Germline-derived CDR1 and CDR2 are LNHDA and SQIVND (reference sequence). CDR3 size: 16 residues. Trimming cost V 8 bases and J 8 bases, with 27 bases left between them. CDR3 bases: TGTGCCAGTGGCAGGGGAATGGGGGCCTCCGCGAAGGAAGCTTTCTTT. Translated, it gives CASGRGMGASAKEAFF.

This chain uses TRBV25-1 with TRBJ1-1; tentative D call: TRBD1 (6 bases). V lost 7 bases and J lost 0, with 15 bases in between. CDR3 length equals 15 residues. Per germline, CDR1 MGHDK and CDR2 SYGVNS. CDR3 sequence: CASIGQGNMNTEAFF. The CDR3 coding sequence is TGTGCCAGCATCGGGCAGGGGAACATGAACACTGAAGCTTTCTTT.

The chain recombines TRBV3-1 with TRBJ2-7; 7 positions agree with TRBD1. The length of the CDR3 is 15 residues. The junction had 5 bases not matched to a gene; V was cut back by 2 bases and J by 1 base. Per germline, CDR1 LGHDT and CDR2 YNNKEL (reference sequence). CDR3 nucleotides: TGTGCCAGCAGCCAAACCTGGGGACAGTCCTACGAGCAGTACTTC. Its translation is CASSQTWGQSYEQYF.

In this sample, this clonotype turned up a few times. This rearrangement joins TRBV5-1 to TRBJ1-1; no clear D. The germline V gene has CDR1 SGHRS and CDR2 YFSETQ. This CDR3 is built from 13 residues. Trimming shortened V by 5 bases and J by 6 bases, and 14 bases separated the two germline ends. CDR3 in amino acids: CASRVGREAEAFF. CDR3 DNA sequence: TGCGCCAGCAGGGTTGGAAGGGAGGCTGAAGCTTTCTTT.

The V and J genes are TRBV5-1 and TRBJ1-2, with 8 bases lining up with TRBD1. In germline, CDR1 is SGHRS, CDR2 YFSETQ. V was clipped by 3 bases and J by 4 bases; unmatched bases: 2. The CDR3 is 13 residues long. The DNA of the CDR3 is TGCGCCAGCAGCTCGGGACAGGCCTATGGCTACACCTTC. This gives the protein CASSSGQAYGYTF.

The table lists this clonotype with many counts. V gene TRBV5-1 combines with J gene TRBJ2-7; TRBD1 is a possible D gene (6 bases). CDR3 length: 13 amino acids. CDR1 and CDR2 (germline): SGHRS, YFSETQ. Trimming cost V 3 bases and J 3 bases, with 10 bases left between them. CDR3 DNA sequence: TGCGCCAGCAGCTACAGGGAAAGCTACGAGCAGTACTTC. The encoded protein is CASSYRESYEQYF.

The chain has TRBV9 and TRBJ2-5; the match to TRBD2 covers 8 bases. Germline V gene lookup returns CDR1 SGDLS and CDR2 YYNGEE. The CDR3 is 16 amino acids. J lost 4 bases, V lost 0 bases, and 8 bases had no gene match. In DNA form, the CDR3 reads TGTGCCAGCAGCGTAGGTCCTAGCGGGTTAGGAGAGACCCAGTACTTC. This translates into CASSVGPSGLGETQYF.

This clonotype turned up a few times. The rearrangement joins TRBV19 to TRBJ1-1; D gene ambiguous. With 10 bases removed from V and 4 bases from J, the gap between germline ends came to 7 bases. CDR1 is LNHDA, CDR2 SQIVND, per germline (reference sequence). The CDR3 extends over 10 amino acids. The CDR3 coding sequence is TGTGCCACCCACGGCACTGAAGCTTTCTTT. As protein: CATHGTEAFF.